The rows below give T cell receptor beta chains drawn from one sample of a study of T cells in Graves' hyperthyroidism and ophthalmopathy. In TCRdb, the multiplex PCR reads were re-called with MiXCR into one record per CDR3 protein. Here the sample spans some 530,000 distinct CDR3 sequences, approximately 23% being singletons. Sequenced input: blood. The receptor set was obtained from a woman aged 65 to 85 with Graves' ophthalmopathy. The CDR3 runs from the conserved cysteine through the conserved F or W. D genes are given only for firm matches. Clone size appears in some rows only: once, few, many, or a class for an expanded clone.

- - TRBJ2-3 TRBV10-3 CAIRNRTVPDTQYF TGTGCCATCAGGAACCGGACAGTTCCAGATACGCAGTATTTT
- TRBD2 TRBJ2-1 TRBV7-2 CASSLSGRGDNEQFF TGTGCCAGCAGCCTAAGCGGGAGAGGGGACAATGAGCAGTTCTTC
- - TRBJ1-2 TRBV12-3/TRBV12-4 CASSLSGGNYGYTF TGTGCCAGCAGTTTATCGGGTGGGAACTATGGCTACACCTTC
- - TRBJ1-1 TRBV19 CASSIRGSLNTEAFF TGTGCCAGTAGTATAAGAGGGAGCCTGAACACTGAAGCTTTCTTT
many TRBD1 TRBJ1-1 TRBV6-1 CASRGTGQGGTEAFF TGTGCCAGCAGGGGTACGGGACAGGGTGGAACTGAAGCTTTCTTT
- - TRBJ1-1 TRBV19 CASSILSRGAEAFF TGTGCCAGTAGCATACTCTCGAGGGGGGCTGAAGCTTTCTTT
- TRBD2 TRBJ2-7 TRBV20-1 CSARDLASGLYEQYF TGCAGTGCTAGAGATTTGGCTAGCGGACTTTACGAGCAGTACTTC
few - TRBJ1-3 TRBV28 CASTPGGAGGNTIYF TGTGCCAGCACGCCCGGGGGCGCGGGGGGAAACACCATATATTTT
few - TRBJ2-7 TRBV7-8 CASSLGTLPSYEQYF TGTGCCAGCAGCCTCGGGACACTCCCATCCTACGAGCAGTACTTC
- - TRBJ2-3 TRBV20-1 CSARDQKAGTTTDTQYF TGCAGTGCTAGAGATCAGAAGGCGGGAACTACGACAGATACGCAGTATTTT
- TRBD1 TRBJ1-1 TRBV14 CASSPSGTGGAFF TGTGCCAGCAGCCCTTCCGGGACAGGGGGAGCTTTCTTT
few TRBD1 TRBJ2-1 TRBV9 CASSAGQGAREQFF TGTGCCAGCAGCGCGGGACAGGGGGCTCGGGAGCAGTTCTTC
many TRBD2 TRBJ2-1 TRBV6-5 CASSYSRGLAGGSYNEQFF TGTGCCAGCAGTTACTCTCGGGGACTAGCGGGTGGATCCTACAATGAGCAGTTCTTC
once - TRBJ1-2 TRBV7-2 CASTTGPSNYGYTF TGTGCCAGCACCACGGGGCCCAGTAACTATGGCTACACCTTC
many - TRBJ1-2 TRBV6-2/TRBV6-3 CASSTAGPGYTF TGTGCCAGCAGCACCGCAGGACCTGGCTACACCTTC
few - TRBJ2-1 TRBV10-3 CAISDPTRGGHNEQFF TGTGCCATCAGTGACCCGACTAGGGGAGGCCACAATGAGCAGTTCTTC
few - TRBJ2-1 TRBV7-9 CASSLKGKGSEFF TGTGCCAGCAGCTTAAAAGGGAAGGGGTCGGAGTTCTTC
- - TRBJ1-6 TRBV6-1 CASSPTGGTSPLHF TGTGCCAGCAGCCCGACGGGGGGGACTTCACCCCTCCACTTT
many - TRBJ2-1 TRBV25-1 CASSVLWTPHYNEQFF TGTGCCAGCAGTGTCCTTTGGACTCCGCATTACAATGAGCAGTTCTTC
- - TRBJ1-1 TRBV11-2 CASSFVENTEAFF TGTGCCAGCAGCTTTGTGGAGAACACTGAAGCTTTCTTT
few - TRBJ2-1 TRBV7-9 CASSLAPDRLVF TGTGCCAGCAGCTTAGCCCCCGACCGGTTGGTCTTC
many - TRBJ2-5 TRBV25-1 CASTRRTGETQYF TGTGCCAGCACAAGAAGAACGGGGGAGACCCAGTACTTC